This is a list of T cell receptor beta chains from one sample in a study of CD8+ T cells in alopecia areata. Clones were sequenced by immunoSEQ multiplex PCR, and TCRdb holds only the in-frame ones, with some missing. Of about 180,000 clones listed, 40% to 55% were seen once; the top ten hold roughly 9.1%. The input for sequencing was CD8+ T cells sorted from blood, taken around week 54, from a patient treated with tofacitinib. Receptors originate from a human donor with alopecia areata. Each CDR3 is given with its conserved first and last residue. A clone size is listed for some rows: how often the clone was seen (once, few, many), or a class if it is expanded.

v_gene,j_gene,abundance,CDR3aa
TRBV7-2,TRBJ1-1,few,CASSLVGGLRNTEAFF
TRBV4-1,TRBJ2-2,.,CASSQDKTSGVTGELFF
TRBV4-2,TRBJ1-6,.,CASSHHRGLPLHF
TRBV6-5,TRBJ2-5,once,CASSYGTSGTQETQYF
TRBV6-6,TRBJ1-1,few,CASKGSGQGFAEAFF
TRBV11-2,TRBJ1-1,.,CASSKDRLNTEAFF
TRBV11-2,TRBJ1-2,.,CASSLAPAGKFIYGYTF
TRBV5-1,TRBJ2-7,.,CASRGEQGKSYEQYF
TRBV14,TRBJ1-2,few,CASSQDDRGYGYTF
TRBV5-6,TRBJ1-5,.,CASSADRGQPQHF
TRBV10-3,TRBJ2-7,.,CAIRVLYEQYF
TRBV9,TRBJ1-1,.,CASRGGADTEAFF
TRBV7-8,TRBJ2-4,few,CASSSTGMGVAKNIQYF
TRBV19,TRBJ1-5,.,CASSQGLRNQPQHF
TRBV11-1,TRBJ2-2,.,CASSLGGLEELFF
TRBV29-1,TRBJ1-1,few,CSARGGPGGDTEAFF
TRBV4-1,TRBJ1-1,.,CASSQGRGWAFF
TRBV5-6,TRBJ2-7,.,CASSPMGGAYEQYF
TRBV7-9,TRBJ1-1,.,CASSWEPEAFF
TRBV7-9,TRBJ2-5,.,CASSSSLQETQYF
TRBV4-1,TRBJ2-7,.,CASSQGGGLIHEQYF
TRBV5-6,TRBJ2-1,few,CASSSGRDKEFF
TRBV5-1,TRBJ2-3,.,CASSLLADTDTQYF
TRBV19,TRBJ2-1,.,CASINSGDLYNEQFF
TRBV29-1,TRBJ2-7,.,CSVEDKETGYEQYF
TRBV4-3,TRBJ2-1,.,CASSQVMYNNEQFF
TRBV7-8,TRBJ2-7,few,CASAMGILDYEQYF
TRBV5-1,TRBJ2-1,.,CASSLTGTGEEGYNEQFF
TRBV7-9,TRBJ2-4,.,CASSSPAPGSIAKNIQYF
TRBV6-6,TRBJ2-5,few,CASSYSSGVQETQYF
TRBV19,TRBJ2-3,.,CATQEGVAGEDTQYF
TRBV10-3,TRBJ1-2,few,CAISDGPPEGGYTF
TRBV2,TRBJ2-5,.,CASREWETQYF
TRBV4-1,TRBJ2-7,.,CASSHRGGYEQYF
TRBV30,TRBJ2-4,.,CAWSPDVKNIQYF
TRBV29-1,TRBJ1-1,.,CSATGGETEAFF
TRBV7-9,TRBJ1-2,.,CASSSPNDASDYTF
TRBV13,TRBJ2-3,few,CASSSGTRPDGTQYF
TRBV9,TRBJ1-2,few,CASSPGKEDYGYTF
TRBV20-1,TRBJ2-7,.,CSPRGTGEQYF
TRBV25-1,TRBJ1-6,.,CASSVQHNSPLHF
TRBV6-5,TRBJ1-5,few,CASSLTGTYGNQPQHF
TRBV9,TRBJ2-7,.,CASSPWGLYEQYF
TRBV29-1,TRBJ2-1,.,CSVGGGEHNEQFF
TRBV5-1,TRBJ2-7,.,CASSSEDHTGIYEQYF